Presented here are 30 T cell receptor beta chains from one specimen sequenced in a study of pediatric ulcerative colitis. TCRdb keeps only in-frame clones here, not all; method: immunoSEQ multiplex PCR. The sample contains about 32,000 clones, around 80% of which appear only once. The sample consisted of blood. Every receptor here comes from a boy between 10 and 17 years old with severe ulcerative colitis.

CDR3 sequence reads: CASSVGEGGELFF. CDR3 bases: TGTGCCAGCAGCGTAGGGGAGGGCGGGGAGCTGTTTTTT. J is TRBJ2-2 and V is TRBV9, with 7 bases fitting TRBD2. Germline V CDR1 and CDR2: SGDLS, YYNGEE. After removal of 0 bases from V and 7 bases from J, the junction contained 0 bases not matched to a gene. The CDR3 length is 13 residues.

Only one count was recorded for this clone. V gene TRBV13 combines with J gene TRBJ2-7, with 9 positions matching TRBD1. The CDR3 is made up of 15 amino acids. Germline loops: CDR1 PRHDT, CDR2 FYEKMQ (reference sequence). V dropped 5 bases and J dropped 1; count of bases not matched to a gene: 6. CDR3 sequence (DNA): TGTGCCAGCAGCGGGGAGGGACAGGGTTCCTACGAGCAGTACTTC. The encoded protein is CASSGEGQGSYEQYF.

CDR3 in DNA: TGTGCCAGCAGTTACGACAGCTATGGCTACACCTTC. As protein: CASSYDSYGYTF. The chain couples TRBV6-5 to TRBJ1-2, with D perhaps TRBD1 (5 bases). Trimming shortened V by 2 bases and J by 4 bases, and 5 bases separated the two germline ends. The CDR3 sequence is 12 residues long. CDR1 and CDR2 (germline): MNHEY, SVGAGI.

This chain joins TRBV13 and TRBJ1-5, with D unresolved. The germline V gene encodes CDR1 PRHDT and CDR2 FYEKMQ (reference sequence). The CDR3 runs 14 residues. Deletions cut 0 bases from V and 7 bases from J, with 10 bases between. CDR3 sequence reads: CASSLGVLGQPQHF. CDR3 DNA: TGTGCCAGCAGCTTAGGAGTTTTGGGGCAGCCCCAGCATTTT.

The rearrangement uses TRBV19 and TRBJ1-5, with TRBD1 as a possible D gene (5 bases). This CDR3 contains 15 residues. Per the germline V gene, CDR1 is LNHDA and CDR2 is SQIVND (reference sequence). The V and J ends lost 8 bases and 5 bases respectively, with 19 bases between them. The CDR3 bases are TGTGCCAGTCGAACCGGGACCCGGTCCGATCAGCCCCAGCATTTT. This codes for CASRTGTRSDQPQHF.

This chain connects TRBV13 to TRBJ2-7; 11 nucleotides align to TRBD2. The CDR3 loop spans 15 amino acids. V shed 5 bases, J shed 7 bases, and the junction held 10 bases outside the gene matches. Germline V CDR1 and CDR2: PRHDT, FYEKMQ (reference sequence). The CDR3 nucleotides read TGTGCCAGCAGCCACAAAATGACTAGCGGGGAAGAGCAGTACTTC. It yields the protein CASSHKMTSGEEQYF.

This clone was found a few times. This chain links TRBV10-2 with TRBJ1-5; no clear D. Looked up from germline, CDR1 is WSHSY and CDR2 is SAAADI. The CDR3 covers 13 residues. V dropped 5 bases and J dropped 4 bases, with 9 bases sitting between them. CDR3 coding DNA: TGCGCCAGCAGTCGACTGGGGAATCAGCCCCAGCATTTT. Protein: CASSRLGNQPQHF.

The CDR3 sequence: CASTDEGQPQHF. For the CDR3, the DNA is TGTGCCAGCACCGATGAAGGGCAGCCCCAGCATTTT. This chain connects TRBV2 to TRBJ1-5; the D is unclear. The CDR3 length is 12 residues. The V gene's germline CDR1 is SNHLY and CDR2 FYNNEI. The ends were cut back, 7 bases at V and 7 bases at J, with 11 bases in the middle.

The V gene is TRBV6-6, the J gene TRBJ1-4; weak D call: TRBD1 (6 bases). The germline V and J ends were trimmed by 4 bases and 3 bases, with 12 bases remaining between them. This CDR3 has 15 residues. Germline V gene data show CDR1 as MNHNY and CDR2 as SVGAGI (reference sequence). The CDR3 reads CASSSEDRPNEKLFF. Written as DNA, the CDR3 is TGTGCCAGCAGTTCCGAGGACAGACCTAATGAAAAACTGTTTTTT.

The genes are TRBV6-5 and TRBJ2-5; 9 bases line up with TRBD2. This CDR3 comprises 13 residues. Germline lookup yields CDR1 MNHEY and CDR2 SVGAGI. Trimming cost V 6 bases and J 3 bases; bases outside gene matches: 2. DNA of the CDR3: TGTGCCAGCAGCAGACTAGCGGAAGAGACCCAGTACTTC. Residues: CASSRLAEETQYF.

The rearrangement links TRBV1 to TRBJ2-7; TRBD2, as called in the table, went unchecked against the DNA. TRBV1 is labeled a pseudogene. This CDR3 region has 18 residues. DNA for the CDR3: TGCACCAGCAGCCTAGTTGGGCGGCGCGGGGGGATCTCCTACGAGCAGTACTTC. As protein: CTSSLVGRRGGISYEQYF.

In DNA form, the CDR3 reads TGTGCCAGCAGCTCCACCTACAATGAGCAGTTCTTC. Protein sequence: CASSSTYNEQFF. This chain uses TRBV7-2 with TRBJ2-1; D is undetermined. V was cut by 4 bases and J by 2 bases, with 3 bases left in between. The CDR3 consists of 12 residues. Per germline, CDR1 SGHTA and CDR2 FQGNSA.

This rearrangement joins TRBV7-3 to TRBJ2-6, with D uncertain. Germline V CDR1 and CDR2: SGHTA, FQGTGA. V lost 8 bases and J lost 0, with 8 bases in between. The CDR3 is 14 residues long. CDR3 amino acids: CASGVSSGANVLTF. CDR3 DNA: TGTGCCAGCGGGGTGAGCTCTGGGGCCAACGTCCTGACTTTC.

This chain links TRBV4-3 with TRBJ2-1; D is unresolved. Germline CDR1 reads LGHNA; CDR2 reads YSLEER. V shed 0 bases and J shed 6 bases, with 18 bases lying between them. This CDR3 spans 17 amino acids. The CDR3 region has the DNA TGCGCCAGCAGCCAAGACTACCCTTCAGGCAGTAGCAATGAGCAGTTCTTC. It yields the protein CASSQDYPSGSSNEQFF.

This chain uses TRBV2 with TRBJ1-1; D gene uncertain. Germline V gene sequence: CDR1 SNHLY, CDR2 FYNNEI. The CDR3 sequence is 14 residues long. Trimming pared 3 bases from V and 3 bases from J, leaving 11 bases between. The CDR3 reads CASSDGLGDTEAFF. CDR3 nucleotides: TGTGCCAGCAGTGATGGTCTCGGTGACACTGAAGCTTTCTTT.

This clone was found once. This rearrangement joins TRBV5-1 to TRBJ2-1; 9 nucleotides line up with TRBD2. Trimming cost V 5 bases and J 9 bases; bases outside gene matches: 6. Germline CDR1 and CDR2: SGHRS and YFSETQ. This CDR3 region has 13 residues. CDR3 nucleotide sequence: TGCGCCAGCAGGACTAGCGGCTTGTTTGAGCAGTTCTTC. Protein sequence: CASRTSGLFEQFF.

The CDR3 reads CASYNPSLNTEAFF. The CDR3 DNA follows: TGTGCCAGCTACAACCCGTCCCTGAACACTGAAGCTTTCTTT. The chain has TRBV5-4 and TRBJ1-1; no firm D call. V lost 7 bases and J 0 bases, leaving 13 bases between the germline ends. CDR1 SGHNT and CDR2 YYREEE come from the germline V gene (reference sequence). The CDR3 loop spans 14 amino acids.

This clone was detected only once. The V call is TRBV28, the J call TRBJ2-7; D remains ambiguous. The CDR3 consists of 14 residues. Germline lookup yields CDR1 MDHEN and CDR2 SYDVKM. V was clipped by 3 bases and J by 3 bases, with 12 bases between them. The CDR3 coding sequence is TGTGCCAGCAGTTTCCCGGGCGACGGCTACGAGCAGTACTTC. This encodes CASSFPGDGYEQYF. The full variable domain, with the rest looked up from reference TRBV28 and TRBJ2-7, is DVKVTQSSRYLVKRTGEKVFLECVQDMDHENMFWYRQDPGLGLRLIYFSYDVKMKEKGDIPEGYSVSREKKERFSLILESASTNQTSMYLCASSFPGDGYEQYFGPGTRLTVT.

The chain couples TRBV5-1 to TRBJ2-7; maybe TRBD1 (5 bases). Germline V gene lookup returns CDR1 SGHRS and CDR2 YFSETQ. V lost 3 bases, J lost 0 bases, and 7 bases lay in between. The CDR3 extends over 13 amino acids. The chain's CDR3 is CASSYDSSYEQYF. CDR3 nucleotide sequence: TGCGCCAGCAGCTACGACAGCTCCTACGAGCAGTACTTC.

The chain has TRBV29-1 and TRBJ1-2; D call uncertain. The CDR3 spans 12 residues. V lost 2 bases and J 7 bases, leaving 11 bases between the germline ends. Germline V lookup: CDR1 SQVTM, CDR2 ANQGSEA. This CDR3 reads CSVERDRGGYTF. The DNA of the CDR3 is TGCAGCGTTGAAAGAGATCGCGGTGGCTACACCTTC.

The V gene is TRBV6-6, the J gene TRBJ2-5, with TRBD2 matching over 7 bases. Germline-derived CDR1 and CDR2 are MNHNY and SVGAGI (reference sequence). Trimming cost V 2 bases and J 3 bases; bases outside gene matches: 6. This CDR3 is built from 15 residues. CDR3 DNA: TGTGCCAGCAGTTACAATAAGGCGGGGGAAGAGACCCAGTACTTC. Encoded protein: CASSYNKAGEETQYF.

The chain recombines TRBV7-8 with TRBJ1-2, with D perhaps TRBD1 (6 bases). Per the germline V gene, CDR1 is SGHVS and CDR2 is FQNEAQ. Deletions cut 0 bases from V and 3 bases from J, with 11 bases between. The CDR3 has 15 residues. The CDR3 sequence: CASSLAGGLDYGYTF. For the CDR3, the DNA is TGTGCCAGCAGCTTAGCTGGGGGCTTGGACTATGGCTACACCTTC.

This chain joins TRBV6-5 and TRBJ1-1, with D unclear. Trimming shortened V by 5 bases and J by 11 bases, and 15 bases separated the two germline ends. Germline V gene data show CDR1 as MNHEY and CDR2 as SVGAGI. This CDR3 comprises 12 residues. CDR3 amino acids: CASSSQRERAFF. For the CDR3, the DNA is TGTGCCAGCAGTAGCCAGCGGGAGCGGGCTTTCTTT.

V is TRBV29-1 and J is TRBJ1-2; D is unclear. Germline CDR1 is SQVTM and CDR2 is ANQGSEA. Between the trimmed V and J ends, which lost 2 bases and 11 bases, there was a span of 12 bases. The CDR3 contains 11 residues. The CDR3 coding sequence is TGCAGCGTTGAATCCGGAGTGAGTTACACCTTC. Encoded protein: CSVESGVSYTF.

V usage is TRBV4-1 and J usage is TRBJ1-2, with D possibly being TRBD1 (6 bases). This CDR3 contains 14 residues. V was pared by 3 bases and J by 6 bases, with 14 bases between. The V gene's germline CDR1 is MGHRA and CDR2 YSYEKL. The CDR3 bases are TGCGCCAGCAGCCACCCCCTCAGGGGCGATGGCTACACCTTC. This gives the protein CASSHPLRGDGYTF.

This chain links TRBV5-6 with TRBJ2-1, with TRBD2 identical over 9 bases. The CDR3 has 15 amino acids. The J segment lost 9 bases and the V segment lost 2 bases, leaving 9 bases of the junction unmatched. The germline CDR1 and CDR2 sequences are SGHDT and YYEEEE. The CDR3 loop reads CASSFGLAGSGEQFF. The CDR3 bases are TGTGCCAGCAGCTTTGGTCTAGCGGGGTCCGGTGAGCAGTTCTTC.

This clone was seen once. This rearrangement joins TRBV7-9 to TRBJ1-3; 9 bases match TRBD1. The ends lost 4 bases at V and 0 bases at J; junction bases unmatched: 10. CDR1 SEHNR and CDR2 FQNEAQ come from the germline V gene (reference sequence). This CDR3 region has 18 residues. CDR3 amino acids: CASSSTRAGQGSGNTIYF. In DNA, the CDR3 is TGTGCCAGCAGCTCCACCCGGGCGGGACAGGGCTCTGGAAACACCATATATTTT.

The CDR3 bases are TGTGCCAGCAGCCCCGGATCTCTTTCGTCCTACGAGCAGTACTTC. Amino acids: CASSPGSLSSYEQYF. The V gene is TRBV9, the J gene TRBJ2-7; D gene uncertain. Trimming took off 4 bases at V and 1 base at J, with 15 bases between the two ends. The CDR3 is 15 residues long. Germline assignment: CDR1 SGDLS and CDR2 YYNGEE. The whole variable domain, filled in from reference TRBV9 and TRBJ2-7, reads DSGVTQTPKHLITATGQRVTLRCSPRSGDLSVYWYQQSLDQGLQFLIQYYNGEERAKGNILERFSAQQFPDLHSELNLSSLELGDSALYFCASSPGSLSSYEQYFGPGTRLTVT.

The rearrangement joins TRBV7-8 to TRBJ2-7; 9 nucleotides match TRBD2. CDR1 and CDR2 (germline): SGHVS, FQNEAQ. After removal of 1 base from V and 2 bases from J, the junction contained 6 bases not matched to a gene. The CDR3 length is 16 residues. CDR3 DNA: TGTGCCAGCAGCTTAGGAATCGGGACTAGCACCTACGAGCAGTACTTC. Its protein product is CASSLGIGTSTYEQYF. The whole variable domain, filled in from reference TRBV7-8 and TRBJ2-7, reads GAGVSQSPRYKVAKRGQDVALRCDPISGHVSLFWYQQALGQGPEFLTYFQNEAQLDKSGLPSDRFFAERPEGSVSTLKIQRTQQEDSAVYLCASSLGIGTSTYEQYFGPGTRLTVT.

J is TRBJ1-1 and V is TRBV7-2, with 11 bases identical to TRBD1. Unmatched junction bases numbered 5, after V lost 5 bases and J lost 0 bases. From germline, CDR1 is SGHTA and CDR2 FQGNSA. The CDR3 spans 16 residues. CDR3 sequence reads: CASSLRTGGLNTEAFF. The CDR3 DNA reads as TGTGCCAGCAGCCTTCGGACAGGGGGCTTGAACACTGAAGCTTTCTTT.